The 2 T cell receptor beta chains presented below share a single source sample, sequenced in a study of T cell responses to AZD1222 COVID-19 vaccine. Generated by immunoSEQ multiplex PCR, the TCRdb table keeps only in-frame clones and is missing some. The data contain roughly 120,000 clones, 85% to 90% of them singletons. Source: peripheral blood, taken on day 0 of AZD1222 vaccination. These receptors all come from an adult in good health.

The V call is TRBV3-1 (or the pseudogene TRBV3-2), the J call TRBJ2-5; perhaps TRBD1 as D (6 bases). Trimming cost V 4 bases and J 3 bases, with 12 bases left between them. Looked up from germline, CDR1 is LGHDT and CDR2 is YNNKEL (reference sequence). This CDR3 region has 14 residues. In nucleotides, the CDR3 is TGTGCCAGCAGCCGCCAACAGGGCGAAGAGACCCAGTACTTC. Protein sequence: CASSRQQGEETQYF.

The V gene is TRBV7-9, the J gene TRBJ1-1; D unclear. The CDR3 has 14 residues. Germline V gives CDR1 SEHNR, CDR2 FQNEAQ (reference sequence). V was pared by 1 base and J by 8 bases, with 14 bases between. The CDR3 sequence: CASSLDNRPREAFF. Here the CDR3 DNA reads TGTGCCAGCAGCTTAGACAATAGACCCAGAGAAGCTTTCTTT.